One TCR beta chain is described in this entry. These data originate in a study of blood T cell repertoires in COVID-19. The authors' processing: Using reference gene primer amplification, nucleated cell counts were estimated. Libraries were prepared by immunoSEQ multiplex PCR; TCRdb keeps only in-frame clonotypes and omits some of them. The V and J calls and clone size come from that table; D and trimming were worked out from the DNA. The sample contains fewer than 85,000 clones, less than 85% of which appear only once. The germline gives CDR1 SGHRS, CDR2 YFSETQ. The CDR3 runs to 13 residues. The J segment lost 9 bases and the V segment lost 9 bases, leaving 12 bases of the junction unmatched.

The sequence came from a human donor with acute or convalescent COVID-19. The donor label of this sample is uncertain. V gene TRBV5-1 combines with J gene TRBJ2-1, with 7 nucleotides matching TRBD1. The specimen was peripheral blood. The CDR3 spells CATGDSPFGEQFF. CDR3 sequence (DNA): TGCGCCACAGGGGACAGCCCTTTCGGTGAGCAGTTCTTC.